The entry below gives a single T cell receptor beta chain sequence along with its context. Its cognate antigen has yet to be identified. Nothing much larger sits one base from this clone, and base qualities are not available. Another Seattle source contributed samples from volunteer blood donors who had recovered from COVID-19. The collaborating institutions used their own protocols to collect whole blood in K2EDTA tubes. For TCRbeta analysis, collaborator samples were shipped as frozen whole blood, as isolated PBMCs, or as DNA extracted from either sample type. The data are from a study of blood T cell repertoires in COVID-19 (dated by TCRdb to between 2020 and 2021). Notes on the research overall: Collaborator samples came from the United States, Italy and Spain and covered acute and convalescent phases of COVID-19. The prospective study material was composed of cDNA or gDNA derived from T cells, B-cell-depleted T cells, or PBMCs. Deeply sampled blood TCRbeta repertoires from subjects exposed to, actively infected with, or recovered from COVID-19 were included in the dataset. The repertoires were made available in a free public database intended to serve as a resource for research on the immune response to SARS-CoV-2. The samples were drawn from the first 160 participants of the ongoing ImmuneRACE study and from some 1,300 subjects provided by 6 global collaborators. Nearly every sample came with metadata listing a de-identified subject ID, COVID-19 status, age in years and sex. Where HLA class I and class II types were available, the types were taken from metadata supplied by the sample provider, not from assay-based typing. The paper's findings and limits, for the study overall: Clinical and demographic metadata were provided uncurated, with the amount varying by source and participant.

TCRbeta CDR3 regions were amplified from genomic DNA using the immunoSEQ Assay, a bias-controlled multiplex PCR. The original methods were these. The number of nucleated cells in each sample was estimated by amplification of reference gene primers within the assay. To quantify the absolute abundance of each unique TCRbeta CDR3 rearrangement, sequence reads were collapsed and filtered. For each sample, productive Simpson clonality was calculated by taking the square root of Simpson's diversity index across productive rearrangements. Sourced from immuneACCESS, this table was stored by TCRdb with only in-frame sequences that have V and J called. A share of the clones is absent; for the studies checked, an unresolved V gene accounts for under half, and the remainder has no known explanation. Clone size and the V and J calls come from that table; the DNA yielded D and trimming. The sample table shows around 130,000 clones, and approximately 83% are seen once. Approximately 20% of the sample rests with the top ten.

From the cysteine up to the phenylalanine, the CDR3 has a length of 16 residues. Only the CDR3 DNA stays, 48 bases, in frame from base 1. V is cut back by 1 base and J by 4 bases, with 4 bases in the junction unmatched. For CDR1 and CDR2, the germline V gene lists LGHNA and YSLEER. The clonotype originates from a woman between 45 and 65 years old who had recovered from COVID-19. Specimen: peripheral blood. Rearrangement joined TRBV4-3 to TRBJ2-1, with TRBD2 identical over 10 junction bases. The CDR3 is CASSQGFSGRYNEQFF. Here is the DNA: TGCGCCAGCAGCCAAGGCTTTAGCGGGAGGTACAATGAGCAGTTCTTC.